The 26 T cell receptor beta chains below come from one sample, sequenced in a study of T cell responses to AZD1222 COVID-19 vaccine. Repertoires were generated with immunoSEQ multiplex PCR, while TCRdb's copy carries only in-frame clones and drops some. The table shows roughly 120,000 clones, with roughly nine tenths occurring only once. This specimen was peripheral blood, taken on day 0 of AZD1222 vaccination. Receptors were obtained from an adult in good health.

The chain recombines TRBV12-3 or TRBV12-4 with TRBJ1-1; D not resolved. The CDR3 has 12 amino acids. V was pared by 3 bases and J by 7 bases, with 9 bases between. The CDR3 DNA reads TGTGCCAGCAGTTTGTTAGGAGTTGAAGCTTTCTTT. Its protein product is CASSLLGVEAFF.

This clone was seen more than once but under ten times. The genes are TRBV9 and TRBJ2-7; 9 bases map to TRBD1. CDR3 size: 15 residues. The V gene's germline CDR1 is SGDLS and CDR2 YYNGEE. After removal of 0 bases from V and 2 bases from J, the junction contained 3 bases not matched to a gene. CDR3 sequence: CASSVEDRGPYEQYF. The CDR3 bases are TGTGCCAGCAGCGTAGAGGACAGGGGCCCCTACGAGCAGTACTTC.

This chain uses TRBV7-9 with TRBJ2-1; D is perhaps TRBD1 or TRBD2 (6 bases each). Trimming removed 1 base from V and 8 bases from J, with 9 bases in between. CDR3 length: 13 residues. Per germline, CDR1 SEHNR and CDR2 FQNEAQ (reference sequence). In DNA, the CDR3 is TGTGCCAGCAGCTTAGTGAGGGGGGATGAGCAGTTCTTC. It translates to CASSLVRGDEQFF.

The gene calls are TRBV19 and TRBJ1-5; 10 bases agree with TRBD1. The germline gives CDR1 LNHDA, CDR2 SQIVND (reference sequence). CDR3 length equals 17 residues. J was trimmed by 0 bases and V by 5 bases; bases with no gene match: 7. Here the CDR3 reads CASSLTGGGYSNQPQHF. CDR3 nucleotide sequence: TGTGCCAGTAGTCTGACAGGGGGCGGGTATAGCAATCAGCCCCAGCATTTT.

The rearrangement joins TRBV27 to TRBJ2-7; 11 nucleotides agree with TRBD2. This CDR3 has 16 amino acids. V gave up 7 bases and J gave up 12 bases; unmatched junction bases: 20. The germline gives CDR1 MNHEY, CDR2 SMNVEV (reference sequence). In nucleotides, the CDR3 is TGTGCCAGCACTTCGCTAGGACTAGCGGGTACCAATGAGTGGTACTTC. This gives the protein CASTSLGLAGTNEWYF.

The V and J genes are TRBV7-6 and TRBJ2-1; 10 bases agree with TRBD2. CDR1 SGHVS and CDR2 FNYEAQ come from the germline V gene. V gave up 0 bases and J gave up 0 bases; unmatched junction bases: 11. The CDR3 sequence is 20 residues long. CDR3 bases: TGTGCCAGCAGCTTAGCGGGGTCTAGCGGGGGTGTAAGCTCCTACAATGAGCAGTTCTTC. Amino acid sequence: CASSLAGSSGGVSSYNEQFF.

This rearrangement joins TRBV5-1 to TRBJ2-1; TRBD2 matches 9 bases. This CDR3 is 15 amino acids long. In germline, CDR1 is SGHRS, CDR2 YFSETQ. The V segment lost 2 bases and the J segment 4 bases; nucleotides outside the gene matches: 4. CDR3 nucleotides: TGCGCCAGCAGCTTAATGACTAGCGGTTACAATGAGCAGTTCTTC. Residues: CASSLMTSGYNEQFF.

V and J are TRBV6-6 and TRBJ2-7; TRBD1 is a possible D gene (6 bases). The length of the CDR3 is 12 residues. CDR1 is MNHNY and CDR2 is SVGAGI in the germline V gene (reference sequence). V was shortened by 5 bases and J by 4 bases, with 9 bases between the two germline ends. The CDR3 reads CASSIQGYEQYF. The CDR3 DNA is TGTGCCAGCAGTATACAGGGTTACGAGCAGTACTTC.

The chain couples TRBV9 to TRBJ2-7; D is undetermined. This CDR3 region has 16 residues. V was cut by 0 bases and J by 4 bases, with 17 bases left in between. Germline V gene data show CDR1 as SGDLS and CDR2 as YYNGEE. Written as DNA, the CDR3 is TGTGCCAGCAGCGTAGGGTTAGAGTCCCAGGCATACGAGCAGTACTTC. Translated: CASSVGLESQAYEQYF.

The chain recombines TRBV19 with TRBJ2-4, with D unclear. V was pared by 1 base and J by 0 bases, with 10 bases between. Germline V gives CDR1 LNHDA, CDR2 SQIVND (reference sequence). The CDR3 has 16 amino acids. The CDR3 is CASSIASRSAKNIQYF. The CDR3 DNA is TGTGCCAGTAGTATAGCGTCCAGGTCAGCCAAAAACATTCAGTACTTC.

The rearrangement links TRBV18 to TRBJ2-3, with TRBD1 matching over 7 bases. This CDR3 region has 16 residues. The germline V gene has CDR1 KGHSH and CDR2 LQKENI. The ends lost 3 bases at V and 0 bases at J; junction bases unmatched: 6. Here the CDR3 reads CASSPRRTGSTDTQYF. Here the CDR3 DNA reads TGTGCCAGCTCACCCCGTCGGACAGGTAGCACAGATACGCAGTATTTT.

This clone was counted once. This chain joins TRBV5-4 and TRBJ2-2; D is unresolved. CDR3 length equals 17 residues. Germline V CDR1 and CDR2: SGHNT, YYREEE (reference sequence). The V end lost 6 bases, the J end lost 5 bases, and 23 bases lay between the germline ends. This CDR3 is CASTSLGGSRITGELFF. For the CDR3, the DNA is TGTGCCAGCACCTCCCTCGGCGGTAGTCGAATTACCGGGGAGCTGTTTTTT.

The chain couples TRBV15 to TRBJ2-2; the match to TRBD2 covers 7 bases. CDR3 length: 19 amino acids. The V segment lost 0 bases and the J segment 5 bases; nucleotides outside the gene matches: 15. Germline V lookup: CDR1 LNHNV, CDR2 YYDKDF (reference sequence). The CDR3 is CATSRDPVETSKNTGELFF. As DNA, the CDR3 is TGTGCCACCAGCAGAGATCCGGTCGAGACTAGCAAAAATACCGGGGAGCTGTTTTTT.

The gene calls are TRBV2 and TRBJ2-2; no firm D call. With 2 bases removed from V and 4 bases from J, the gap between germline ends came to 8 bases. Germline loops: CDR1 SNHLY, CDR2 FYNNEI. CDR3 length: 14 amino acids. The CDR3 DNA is TGTGCCAGCAGTGAACACCCCGGCACCGGGGAGCTGTTTTTT. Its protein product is CASSEHPGTGELFF.

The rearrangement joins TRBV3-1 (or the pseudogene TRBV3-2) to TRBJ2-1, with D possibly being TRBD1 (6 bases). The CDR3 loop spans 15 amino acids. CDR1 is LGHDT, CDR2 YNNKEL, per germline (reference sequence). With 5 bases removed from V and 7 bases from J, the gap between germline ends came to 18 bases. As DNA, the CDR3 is TGTGCCAGCAGCTCCCCCCGAGGGGGAAGGAATGAGCAGTTCTTC. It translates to CASSSPRGGRNEQFF.

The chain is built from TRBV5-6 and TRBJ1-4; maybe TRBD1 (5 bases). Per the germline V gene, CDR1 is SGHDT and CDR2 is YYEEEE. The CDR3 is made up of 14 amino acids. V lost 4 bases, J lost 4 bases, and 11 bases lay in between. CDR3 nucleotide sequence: TGTGCCAGCAGCGAGGGGTCTGTTAATGAAAAACTGTTTTTT. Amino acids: CASSEGSVNEKLFF.

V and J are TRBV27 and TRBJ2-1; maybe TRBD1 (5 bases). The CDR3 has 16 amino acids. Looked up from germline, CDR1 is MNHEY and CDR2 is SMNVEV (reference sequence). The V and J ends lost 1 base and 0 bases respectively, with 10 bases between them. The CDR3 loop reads CASSLFQGSSYNEQFF. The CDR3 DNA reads TGTGCCAGCAGTTTATTCCAGGGTAGCTCCTACAATGAGCAGTTCTTC.

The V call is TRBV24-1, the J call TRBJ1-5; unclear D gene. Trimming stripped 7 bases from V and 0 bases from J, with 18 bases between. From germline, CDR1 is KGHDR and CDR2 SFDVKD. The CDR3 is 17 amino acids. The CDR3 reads CATRKGVHFYSNQPQHF. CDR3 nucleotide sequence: TGTGCCACCAGGAAGGGAGTCCACTTTTATAGCAATCAGCCCCAGCATTTT.

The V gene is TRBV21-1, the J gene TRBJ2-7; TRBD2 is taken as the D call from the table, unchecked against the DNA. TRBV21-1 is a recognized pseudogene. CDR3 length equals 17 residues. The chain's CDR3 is CASSPPFTRRDAYEQYF. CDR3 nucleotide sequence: TGTGCCAGCAGCCCCCCCTTTACCCGGAGGGATGCCTACGAGCAGTACTTC.

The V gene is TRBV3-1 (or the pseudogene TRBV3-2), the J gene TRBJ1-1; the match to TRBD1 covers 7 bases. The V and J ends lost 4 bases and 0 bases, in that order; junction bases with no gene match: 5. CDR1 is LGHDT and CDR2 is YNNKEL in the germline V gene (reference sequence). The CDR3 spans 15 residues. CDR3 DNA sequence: TGTGCCAGCAGCCCCCAGGGACAGCTGAACACTGAAGCTTTCTTT. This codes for CASSPQGQLNTEAFF.

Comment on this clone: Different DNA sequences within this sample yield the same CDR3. For the CDR3, the DNA is TGTGCCAGTAGGACTAGCGGCACAGATACGCAGTATTTT. Protein sequence: CASRTSGTDTQYF. The gene calls are TRBV6-5 and TRBJ2-3; 9 bases map to TRBD2. This CDR3 spans 13 amino acids. Trimming took 9 bases from V and 1 from J; bases not matched to a gene: 2. Germline-derived CDR1 and CDR2 are MNHEY and SVGAGI.

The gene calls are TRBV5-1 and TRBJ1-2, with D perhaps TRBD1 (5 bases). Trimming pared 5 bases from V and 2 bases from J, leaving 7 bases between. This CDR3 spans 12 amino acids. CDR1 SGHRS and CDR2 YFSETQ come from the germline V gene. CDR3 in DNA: TGCGCCAGCAGGGGGACCAACTATGGCTACACCTTC. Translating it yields CASRGTNYGYTF.

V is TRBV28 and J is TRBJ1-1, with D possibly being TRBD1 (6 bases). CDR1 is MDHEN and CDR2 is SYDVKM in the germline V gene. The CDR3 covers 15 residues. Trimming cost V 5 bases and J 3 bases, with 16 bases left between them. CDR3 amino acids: CASSPGGRWDTEAFF. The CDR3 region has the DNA TGTGCCAGCAGTCCGGGGGGGCGCTGGGACACTGAAGCTTTCTTT.

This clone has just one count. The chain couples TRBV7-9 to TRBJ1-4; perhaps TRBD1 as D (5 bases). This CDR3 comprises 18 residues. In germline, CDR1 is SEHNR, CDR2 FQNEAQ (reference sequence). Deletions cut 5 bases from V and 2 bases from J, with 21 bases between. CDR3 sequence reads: CASSPTSWGKSTNEKLFF. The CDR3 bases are TGTGCCAGCAGCCCCACGAGCTGGGGCAAATCGACTAATGAAAAACTGTTTTTT.

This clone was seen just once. This chain's CDR3 is CASSELEQGDKNIQYF. CDR3 coding DNA: TGTGCCAGCAGTGAACTGGAACAGGGGGACAAAAACATTCAGTACTTC. The gene calls are TRBV2 and TRBJ2-4; TRBD1 matches at 8 bases. The CDR3 spans 16 residues. Germline lookup yields CDR1 SNHLY and CDR2 FYNNEI. Trimming at V came to 2 bases and at J to 3 bases, leaving 6 bases not matched to a gene.

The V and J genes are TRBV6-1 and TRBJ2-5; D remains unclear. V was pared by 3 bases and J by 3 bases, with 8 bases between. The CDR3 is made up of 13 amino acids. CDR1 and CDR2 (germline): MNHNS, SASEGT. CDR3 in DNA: TGTGCCAGCAGTGACAATTCTAAAGAGACCCAGTACTTC. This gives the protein CASSDNSKETQYF.